What follows describes a single TCR beta chain. Other DNA sequences in this sample translate to the same CDR3. Per the original data handling: Estimation of nucleated cell counts relied on the amplification of reference gene primers. Repertoires were generated with immunoSEQ multiplex PCR, while TCRdb's copy carries only in-frame clones and drops some. V and J calls and clone size are copied from that table; D and trimming were computed from the DNA. The data hold some 180,000 clones, with around 85% observed a single time. The data are from a study of blood T cell repertoires in COVID-19. Individuals aged about 18 to 89 years were recruited from around 22 US areas. Recovered participants had two consecutive negative NP/OP PCR tests, healthcare professional clearance, or symptom resolution. CDR1 and CDR2 (germline): LGHDT, YNNKEL (reference sequence). The germline V and J ends were trimmed by 1 base and 8 bases, with 8 bases remaining between them. CDR3 length equals 12 residues.

The chain employs TRBV3-1 (or the pseudogene TRBV3-2) and TRBJ1-2; D gene uncertain. The receptor was derived from a man aged 35-49 years who had recovered from COVID-19. Sequenced material: PBMCs or T cells enriched from blood (not recorded which). The CDR3 nucleotides are TGTGCCAGCAGCCAAGGGGCTGGAGGCTACACCTTC. This sequence encodes CASSQGAGGYTF.